Each of the 2 T cell receptor beta chains below was sequenced from the same sample in a study of shared T cell receptors in the human thymus (dated by TCRdb to 2020 to 2023). Receptor libraries were prepared by the immunoSEQ multiplex PCR assay. TCRdb carries this immuneACCESS record with in-frame sequences only. Its versions omit some clonotypes, under half of them owing to an unresolved V gene in the studies checked, with the rest unexplained. For this sample the table gives hundreds of thousands of clones, of which about four fifths were detected only once. Around 0.013% of the sample goes to the ten largest clones. These data were also reused for a study on human thymus T cells.

Specimen: thymocytes. These receptors all stem from a boy under three years old with a congenital heart defect. Donor details come from another sample of the same person, matched by shared clones.

The chain is built from TRBV19 and TRBJ1-2; 7 nucleotides align to TRBD1. Trimming removed 3 bases from V and 6 bases from J; junction bases left unmatched: 4. CDR3 length: 13 residues. The germline V gene encodes CDR1 LNHDA and CDR2 SQIVND (reference sequence). The CDR3 protein is CASSMAGGNGYTF. CDR3 coding DNA: TGTGCCAGTAGTATGGCAGGGGGTAATGGCTACACCTTC.

J is TRBJ2-3 and V is TRBV4-2; 12 nucleotides agree with TRBD2. CDR3 size: 18 residues. The germline V gene has CDR1 LGHNA and CDR2 YNFKEQ. The trim removed 1 base at V and 5 bases at J, leaving 10 bases unmatched. Here the CDR3 DNA reads TGTGCCAGCAGCCAAGCGGCTAGCGGGAGGGCCCTCGGAGATACGCAGTATTTT. This codes for CASSQAASGRALGDTQYF.